The clone carrying this TCR beta chain was observed a few times. The healthy adult donors were HIV-negative and reported no recent acute infections or vaccinations. Each subset's genomic DNA was shared equally among a number of immunoSEQ plates. Ten immunoSEQ deep assay plates served to sequence unsorted PBMC DNA. Under the authors' procedure: ImmunoSEQ only sent back junction sequences with no quality scores, so filtering was done differently. Sequencing was performed with immunoSEQ multiplex PCR; in TCRdb, only in-frame clones are kept and a portion is missing. Clone size and V and J calls were adopted from that table, with D and trimming inferred from the DNA. The sample records fewer than 650,000 clones, 60% to 85% being singletons. CDR3 length: 16 amino acids. CDR1 is MDHEN, CDR2 SYDVKM, per germline. The V end lost 5 bases, the J end lost 6 bases, and 20 bases lay between the germline ends. The data were obtained in a study of shared clonotypes between healthy human individuals.

This receptor was taken from a woman aged 35 to 49 in good health. Some clones in this sample may be carry-over from other donors' samples. The sequenced material came from PBMCs. The rearrangement links TRBV28 to TRBJ2-1, with D possibly TRBD2 on 6 matching bases. The DNA for the CDR3 is TGTGCCAGCAGTCCCTGGCTACGTACTAGCTCCAATGAGCAGTTCTTC. It codes for CASSPWLRTSSNEQFF.